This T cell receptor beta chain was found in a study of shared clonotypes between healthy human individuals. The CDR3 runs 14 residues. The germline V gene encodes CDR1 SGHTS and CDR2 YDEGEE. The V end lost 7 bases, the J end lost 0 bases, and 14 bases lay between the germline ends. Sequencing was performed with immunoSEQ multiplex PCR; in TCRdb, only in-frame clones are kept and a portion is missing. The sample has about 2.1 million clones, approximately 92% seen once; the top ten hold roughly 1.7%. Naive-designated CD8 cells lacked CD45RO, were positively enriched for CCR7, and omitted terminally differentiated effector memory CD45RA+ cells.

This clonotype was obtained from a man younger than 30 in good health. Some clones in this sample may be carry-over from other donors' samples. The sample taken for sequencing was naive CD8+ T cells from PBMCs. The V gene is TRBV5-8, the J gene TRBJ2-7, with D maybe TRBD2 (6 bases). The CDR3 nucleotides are TGTGCCAGCTCCCCCGGGGGATTCTCCTACGAGCAGTACTTC. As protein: CASSPGGFSYEQYF.